This is a list of T cell receptor beta chains from one sample in a study of shared clonotypes between healthy human individuals. TCRdb's table, derived via immunoSEQ multiplex PCR, lists solely in-frame clones and lacks some. The table lists roughly 490,000 clones, less than 80% of them singletons. Sequenced material: PBMCs. These receptors all stem from a middle-aged woman in good health. Some clones in this sample may be carry-over from other donors' samples. CDR3s include the opening cysteine and the closing phenylalanine or tryptophan.

V: TRBV29-1; J: TRBJ2-2; length: 13; CDR3: CSVVTSGSGELFF
V: TRBV30; J: TRBJ2-6; length: 13; CDR3: CAWILSGANVLTF
V: TRBV28; J: TRBJ2-3; length: 13; CDR3: CASSVISTDTQYF
V: TRBV30; J: TRBJ2-3; length: 14; CDR3: CAWGLAVNTDTQYF
V: TRBV7-3; J: TRBJ2-1; length: 16; CDR3: CASSFSGTSAYNEQFF
V: TRBV5-1; J: TRBJ1-4; length: 13; CDR3: CASSLGLDEKLFF
V: TRBV6-1; J: TRBJ2-2; length: 15; CDR3: CASSEVQGSTGELFF
V: TRBV27; J: TRBJ2-1; length: 17; CDR3: CASSPRPRQGPYNEQFF
V: TRBV5-8; J: TRBJ2-3; length: 16; CDR3: CASSFVADLSTDTQYF
V: TRBV6-1; J: TRBJ1-5; length: 13; CDR3: CASSERWDQPQHF
V: TRBV5-4; J: TRBJ2-7; length: 17; CDR3: CASSLSAGGPRSHEQYF
V: TRBV19; J: TRBJ1-1; length: 15; CDR3: CASSGARGQNTEAFF
V: TRBV6-1; J: TRBJ1-4; length: 14; CDR3: CASRGTPTNEKLFF
V: TRBV11-2; J: TRBJ2-3; length: 15; CDR3: CASSLVLRDSDTQYF
V: TRBV15; J: TRBJ2-7; length: 15; CDR3: CATSRDYGGTYEQYF
V: TRBV4-2; J: TRBJ2-7; length: 15; CDR3: CASSQRSAGDYEQYF
V: TRBV2; J: TRBJ1-5; length: 13; CDR3: CASSEQPYRPQHF
V: TRBV28; J: TRBJ1-5; length: 14; CDR3: CASSLFNSNQPQHF
V: TRBV7-2; J: TRBJ2-7; length: 14; CDR3: CASSRIAGGYEQYF
V: TRBV9; J: TRBJ2-1; length: 13; CDR3: CASSVRDGNEQFF
V: TRBV19; J: TRBJ2-1; length: 14; CDR3: CASSIFDSGNEQFF
V: TRBV9; J: TRBJ1-5; length: 14; CDR3: CASSGGPNNQPQHF
V: TRBV7-9; J: TRBJ1-1; length: 14; CDR3: CASSLNRENTEAFF
V: TRBV10-3; J: TRBJ2-1; length: 13; CDR3: CAISPRQIGQPLF
V: TRBV19; J: TRBJ2-7; length: 14; CDR3: CASSNRLGSYEQYF
V: TRBV14; J: TRBJ1-2; length: 16; CDR3: CASSQVHPGRAPGYTF
V: TRBV5-1; J: TRBJ2-5; length: 13; CDR3: CASRRTSEETQYF
V: TRBV28; J: TRBJ2-7; length: 14; CDR3: CASMRRGRASEQYF
V: TRBV4-2; J: TRBJ2-2; length: 16; CDR3: CASSLGSGRSTGELFF
V: TRBV5-1; J: TRBJ2-5; length: 11; CDR3: CASSIDETQYF
V: TRBV6-5; J: TRBJ1-2; length: 15; CDR3: CASSYWGDFNYGYTF
V: TRBV30; J: TRBJ1-1; length: 15; CDR3: CAWMGEPGHRSEAFF
V: TRBV30; J: TRBJ1-6; length: 14; CDR3: CAWSVPWPPSPLHF
V: TRBV29-1; J: TRBJ1-1; length: 13; CDR3: CSVPPVMNTEAFF
V: TRBV9; J: TRBJ2-1; length: 14; CDR3: CASSVFDTYNEQFF
V: TRBV14; J: TRBJ2-1; length: 13; CDR3: CASSRAEGSEQFF
V: TRBV7-9; J: TRBJ1-5; length: 15; CDR3: CASSGVDETGQPQHF
V: TRBV5-4; J: TRBJ1-4; length: 15; CDR3: CASSLVAGGNEKLFF
V: TRBV28; J: TRBJ2-1; length: 11; CDR3: CASRSGNEQFF
V: TRBV5-3; J: TRBJ2-7; length: 12; CDR3: CARSWGATRQYF
V: TRBV5-4; J: TRBJ1-2; length: 14; CDR3: CASTQGQLPYGYTF
V: TRBV7-2; J: TRBJ2-3; length: 16; CDR3: CASRPPGTSGTDTQYF
V: TRBV5-1; J: TRBJ1-4; length: 16; CDR3: CASSIGDRGRIEKLFF
V: TRBV9; J: TRBJ1-2; length: 14; CDR3: CASSPGQGSYGYTF
V: TRBV4-1; J: TRBJ2-7; length: 16; CDR3: CASSHRTLAGGNEQYF
V: TRBV5-1; J: TRBJ1-1; length: 15; CDR3: CASSLAIDGRIKAFF
V: TRBV25-1; J: TRBJ1-4; length: 14; CDR3: CASGVGGNNEKLFF
V: TRBV7-6; J: TRBJ2-1; length: 13; CDR3: CASSPGTTDEQFF
V: TRBV18; J: TRBJ2-4; length: 14; CDR3: CASSPPDGPNIQYF
V: TRBV9; J: TRBJ2-5; length: 16; CDR3: CASSVGAGALKETQYF
V: TRBV19; J: TRBJ1-1; length: 15; CDR3: CASSPFWELNTEAFF
V: TRBV10-2; J: TRBJ2-3; length: 14; CDR3: CATNTTGPTDTQYF
V: TRBV6-5; J: TRBJ2-7; length: 15; CDR3: CASSYSSGRINEQYF
V: TRBV7-2; J: TRBJ2-7; length: 15; CDR3: CASSVSSGSSYEQYF